The 15 T cell receptor beta chains below come from one sample, sequenced in a study of blood T cell repertoires in COVID-19. Assay: immunoSEQ multiplex PCR; the TCRdb copy retains only in-frame clones and omits some. The sample lists some 490,000 clones, 70% to 90% occurring once. Material: PBMCs or T cells enriched from blood (not recorded which). These receptors were collected from a woman in her sixties or seventies who had recovered from COVID-19.

The genes are TRBV18 and TRBJ1-1; D gene unclear. Trimming shortened V by 6 bases and J by 1 base, and 15 bases separated the two germline ends. The germline CDR1 and CDR2 sequences are KGHSH and LQKENI. The CDR3 is 15 amino acids. The CDR3 nucleotides are TGTGCCAGCTCCCGCGAGACATTACCGAACACTGAAGCTTTCTTT. As protein: CASSRETLPNTEAFF.

The gene calls are TRBV2 and TRBJ2-1, with D possibly TRBD1 on 6 matching bases. The V and J ends lost 0 bases and 10 bases respectively, with 7 bases between them. The CDR3 is 12 amino acids. The germline V gene has CDR1 SNHLY and CDR2 FYNNEI. For the CDR3, the DNA is TGTGCCAGCAGTGAAGCCGGGACAGAGCAGTTCTTC. Amino acids: CASSEAGTEQFF.

This chain connects TRBV19 to TRBJ2-6; possible D gene TRBD1, 6 bases. Germline CDR1 and CDR2: LNHDA and SQIVND (reference sequence). The CDR3 contains 16 residues. Trimming stripped 6 bases from V and 3 bases from J, with 15 bases between. In nucleotides, the CDR3 is TGTGCCAGTAGGCCCAACGACAGGTATGGGGCCAACGTCCTGACTTTC. Translation: CASRPNDRYGANVLTF.

The chain joins TRBV5-4 to TRBJ2-5; 7 nucleotides match TRBD2. CDR1 is SGHNT and CDR2 is YYREEE in the germline V gene (reference sequence). CDR3 length: 14 amino acids. The trim removed 4 bases at V and 5 bases at J, leaving 8 bases unmatched. The CDR3 protein is CASSQTSALETQYF. The DNA of the CDR3 is TGTGCCAGCAGCCAAACTAGCGCTTTGGAGACCCAGTACTTC.

In this sample, this clone turned up once. J is TRBJ1-2 and V is TRBV2, with 10 bases aligning to TRBD1. This CDR3 is 12 amino acids long. V lost 10 bases, J lost 7 bases, and 6 bases stayed unmatched. CDR1 SNHLY and CDR2 FYNNEI come from the germline V gene. This chain's CDR3 is CATGTGVFGYTF. CDR3 in DNA: TGTGCCACCGGGACAGGGGTCTTTGGCTACACCTTC.

CDR3 loop: CASQQGAAKNIQYF. CDR3 sequence (DNA): TGTGCCAGTCAACAGGGGGCAGCCAAAAACATTCAGTACTTC. The chain is built from TRBV6-6 and TRBJ2-4, with TRBD1 matching over 9 bases. Germline V gene lookup returns CDR1 MNHNY and CDR2 SVGAGI (reference sequence). This CDR3 spans 14 amino acids. V shed 9 bases, J shed 0 bases, and the junction held 3 bases outside the gene matches.

V is TRBV5-4 and J is TRBJ2-6, with D perhaps matching TRBD1 (5 bases). With 4 bases removed from V and 1 base from J, the gap between germline ends came to 6 bases. Germline V gene sequence: CDR1 SGHNT, CDR2 YYREEE (reference sequence). CDR3 length: 14 residues. CDR3 amino acids: CASSPGSGANVLTF. In DNA form, the CDR3 reads TGTGCCAGCAGCCCAGGGTCTGGGGCCAACGTCCTGACTTTC.

In regard to this clone: Other nucleotide sequences in the sample specify the same CDR3. V usage is TRBV5-1 and J usage is TRBJ2-3; D may be TRBD2 (6 bases). The V gene lost 0 bases and the J gene lost 1 base, with 9 bases spanning the gap. This CDR3 region has 15 residues. From germline, CDR1 is SGHRS and CDR2 YFSETQ. The CDR3 sequence: CASSLGAGRTDTQYF. The CDR3 DNA follows: TGCGCCAGCAGCTTGGGGGCGGGGCGCACAGATACGCAGTATTTT.

This chain connects TRBV10-2 to TRBJ2-1; 11 bases line up with TRBD2. Per the germline V gene, CDR1 is WSHSY and CDR2 is SAAADI. With V trimmed by 5 bases and J by 5 bases, 8 bases remained unmatched. This CDR3 spans 16 amino acids. This CDR3 is CASSPITSGGNNEQFF. For the CDR3, the DNA is TGCGCCAGCAGTCCTATCACTAGCGGGGGTAACAATGAGCAGTTCTTC.

The gene calls are TRBV23-1 and TRBJ2-5, with TRBD1 matching over 8 bases. TRBV23-1 is given ORF status, its function remaining uncertain. The ends lost 2 bases at V and 4 bases at J; junction bases unmatched: 6. The CDR3 length is 15 residues. Here the CDR3 reads CASSQGQGGVETQYF. The DNA for the CDR3 is TGCGCCAGCAGTCAAGGACAGGGTGGAGTAGAGACCCAGTACTTC.

The V gene is TRBV5-4, the J gene TRBJ2-1, with D possibly matching TRBD1 (5 bases). Germline V gene sequence: CDR1 SGHNT, CDR2 YYREEE (reference sequence). CDR3 length: 17 residues. V gave up 0 bases and J gave up 2 bases, with 15 bases separating them. The CDR3 loop reads CASSLDPLQDPYNEQFF. The CDR3 region has the DNA TGTGCCAGCAGCTTGGACCCACTACAGGATCCCTACAATGAGCAGTTCTTC. Filled out from reference TRBV5-4 and TRBJ2-1, the complete variable domain reads ETGVTQSPTHLIKTRGQQVTLRCSSQSGHNTVSWYQQALGQGPQFIFQYYREEENGRGNFPPRFSGLQFPNYSSELNVNALELDDSALYLCASSLDPLQDPYNEQFFGPGTRLTVL.

V usage is TRBV6-6 and J usage is TRBJ1-4, with D possibly TRBD1 on 5 matching bases. Trimming took off 5 bases at V and 8 bases at J, with 21 bases between the two ends. Germline V gives CDR1 MNHNY, CDR2 SVGAGI (reference sequence). The CDR3 sequence is 16 residues long. CDR3 in DNA: TGTGCCAGCAGTAACCCCATGGGGGGAGGCCGGGAAAAACTGTTTTTT. It translates to CASSNPMGGGREKLFF.

This clone was observed once. The rearrangement joins TRBV10-3 to TRBJ2-1; D is ambiguous. V dropped 3 bases and J dropped 7 bases, with 7 bases sitting between them. The CDR3 totals 12 residues. Germline V gene sequence: CDR1 ENHRY, CDR2 SYGVKD. CDR3 residues: CAISELVNEQFF. Here the CDR3 DNA reads TGTGCCATCAGTGAACTGGTAAATGAGCAGTTCTTC.

This chain joins TRBV27 and TRBJ1-4; TRBD1 aligns across 9 bases. Trimming took 6 bases from V and 8 from J; bases not matched to a gene: 7. The CDR3 is 14 residues long. The germline V gene encodes CDR1 MNHEY and CDR2 SMNVEV (reference sequence). The CDR3 DNA reads TGTGCCAGCAGCCTTGGACAGGGGAGCGAAAAACTGTTTTTT. This sequence encodes CASSLGQGSEKLFF. Variable domain in full (rest from reference TRBV27 and TRBJ1-4): EAQVTQNPRYLITVTGKKLTVTCSQNMNHEYMSWYRQDPGLGLRQIYYSMNVEVTDKGDVPEGYKVSRKEKRNFPLILESPSPNQTSLYFCASSLGQGSEKLFFGSGTQLSVL.

The chain employs TRBV7-6 and TRBJ1-5, with D uncertain. V was shortened by 1 base and J by 3 bases, with 7 bases between the two germline ends. Per germline, CDR1 SGHVS and CDR2 FNYEAQ. The CDR3 is made up of 14 amino acids. The chain's CDR3 is CASSLGGYNQPQHF. The CDR3 DNA reads TGTGCCAGCAGCTTAGGAGGATACAATCAGCCCCAGCATTTT.